These 26 T cell receptor beta chains came from one sample sequenced in a study of post-analysis software for immune sequencing data (dated by TCRdb to about 2015). The paper as a whole reports these results and caveats: Significantly higher frequencies in patients than in controls were found for roughly 5 TRBV segments, including TRBV5-6, TRBV5-1 and TRBV20-1.

The library was built by means of PCR. Instrument used: Illumina HiSeq 2500. To reduce PCR and sequencing biases, unique molecular identifiers were built into the TCR beta cDNA libraries. Starting from the raw public reads, TCRdb applied fastp trimming at Q25, assembled clones with MiXCR and retained in-frame beta chains. Rows matching on CDR3 protein sequence are summarized as one entry with the most common DNA and genes. For this sample there are approximately 460,000 distinct CDR3 sequences; 40% to 55% appear just once. The ten largest clones represent 9.5% to 13% of the sample. Their cognate antigens are unknown. The source material was blood. These receptors were obtained from a girl aged 10 to 17 with multiple sclerosis.

The rearrangement links TRBV7-9 to TRBJ2-3; no reliable D call. The length of the CDR3 is 15 residues. CDR1 is SEHNR, CDR2 FQNEAQ, per germline (reference sequence). Trimming cost V 4 bases and J 2 bases, with 13 bases left between them. The DNA for the CDR3 is TGTGCCAGCAGCTCTTCGACTGGGAACACAGATACGCAGTATTTT. Its protein product is CASSSSTGNTDTQYF.

The chain joins TRBV28 to TRBJ2-7, with D perhaps matching TRBD1 (5 bases). V gave up 4 bases and J gave up 3 bases, with 13 bases separating them. The CDR3 loop spans 14 amino acids. Germline V gene data show CDR1 as MDHEN and CDR2 as SYDVKM. CDR3 loop: CASSYPLTDYEQYF. CDR3 nucleotide sequence: TGTGCCAGCAGTTACCCTCTGACAGACTACGAGCAGTACTTC.

A single count supports this clonotype. The rearrangement joins TRBV6-6 to TRBJ1-6; 7 nucleotides align to TRBD1. Germline lookup yields CDR1 MNHNY and CDR2 SVGAGI (reference sequence). The CDR3 runs 16 residues. After removal of 0 bases from V and 5 bases from J, the junction contained 4 bases not matched to a gene. The CDR3, as DNA: TGTGCCAGCAGTTACTCGAGCCAGGGGGATAATTCACCCCTCCACTTT. Amino acid sequence: CASSYSSQGDNSPLHF.

This clonotype has a handful of counts. The rearrangement joins TRBV15 to TRBJ1-4; TRBD1 agrees at 9 bases. Germline V CDR1 and CDR2: LNHNV, YYDKDF (reference sequence). The CDR3 is made up of 16 amino acids. The ends lost 3 bases at V and 4 bases at J; junction bases unmatched: 6. Here the CDR3 DNA reads TGTGCCACCAGCAGGGGGACAGGGCTCCTTAATGAAAAACTGTTTTTT. Protein product: CATSRGTGLLNEKLFF.

V is TRBV24-1 and J is TRBJ2-6; 7 bases align to TRBD2. V shed 6 bases, J shed 0 bases, and the junction held 7 bases outside the gene matches. This CDR3 has 17 amino acids. Germline CDR1 KGHDR, CDR2 SFDVKD. CDR3 in amino acids: CATSSGGWNSGANVLTF. The CDR3 DNA reads as TGTGCCACCAGTTCCGGGGGGTGGAACTCTGGGGCCAACGTCCTGACTTTC.

This clonotype showed up many times. The V and J genes are TRBV20-1 and TRBJ2-1; TRBD2 aligns across 7 bases. Germline trimming cut 6 bases from V and 6 bases from J; bases unmatched to any gene: 11. CDR1 is DFQATT and CDR2 is SNEGSKA in the germline V gene (reference sequence). This CDR3 comprises 14 residues. In DNA form, the CDR3 reads TGCAGTGCCGCCGCTCGGACTAGAAGCAATGAGCAGTTCTTC. It encodes CSAAARTRSNEQFF.

A few counts support this clonotype. The chain carries TRBV4-2 and TRBJ2-7, with 9 bases fitting TRBD2. The CDR3 sequence is 16 residues long. Unmatched junction bases numbered 7, after V lost 0 bases and J lost 4 bases. Looked up from germline, CDR1 is LGHNA and CDR2 is YNFKEQ. The CDR3 nucleotides are TGTGCCAGCAGCCAAGATCTTGCGGGAGGGGCTTACGAGCAGTACTTC. Protein sequence: CASSQDLAGGAYEQYF.

V gene TRBV29-1 combines with J gene TRBJ2-7; TRBD2 is a possible D gene (5 bases). Trimming cost V 6 bases and J 1 base, with 13 bases left between them. Germline V gives CDR1 SQVTM, CDR2 ANQGSEA. The length of the CDR3 is 13 residues. The CDR3 protein is CSVAGIGSYEQYF. The CDR3 region has the DNA TGCAGCGTGGCCGGGATAGGATCCTACGAGCAGTACTTC.

The chain has TRBV7-3 and TRBJ2-1; 10 bases agree with TRBD2. After removal of 3 bases from V and 7 bases from J, the junction contained 12 bases not matched to a gene. The germline V gene encodes CDR1 SGHTA and CDR2 FQGTGA. The CDR3 runs 17 residues. The CDR3 region has the DNA TGTGCCAGCAGCTTGGGGGTAGCGGGAGGATTTTCAAATGAGCAGTTCTTC. Translation: CASSLGVAGGFSNEQFF.

The J gene is TRBJ2-1, the V gene TRBV7-9; perhaps TRBD2 as D (5 bases). V was cut by 5 bases and J by 4 bases, with 9 bases left in between. Germline V lookup: CDR1 SEHNR, CDR2 FQNEAQ (reference sequence). The CDR3 loop spans 13 amino acids. CDR3: CASSDYMYNEQFF. As DNA, the CDR3 is TGTGCCAGCAGCGACTACATGTACAATGAGCAGTTCTTC.

The V call is TRBV5-1, the J call TRBJ1-1; no firm D call. The CDR3 spans 15 residues. Between the trimmed V and J ends, which lost 2 bases and 3 bases, there was a span of 14 bases. CDR1 SGHRS and CDR2 YFSETQ come from the germline V gene. The CDR3 here is CASSFVGSRDTEAFF. The CDR3 coding sequence is TGCGCCAGCAGCTTTGTGGGGAGTCGGGACACTGAAGCTTTCTTT.

V and J are TRBV7-6 and TRBJ2-7, with 9 bases matching TRBD2. V lost 5 bases, J lost 2 bases, and 7 bases stayed unmatched. CDR3 size: 15 residues. Germline assignment: CDR1 SGHVS and CDR2 FNYEAQ. CDR3 amino acids: CASSVNSGRAYEQYF. CDR3 DNA: TGTGCCAGCAGCGTAAATAGCGGGAGAGCCTACGAGCAGTACTTC.

This chain uses TRBV14 with TRBJ2-1; TRBD2 matches at 8 bases. The CDR3 sequence is 15 residues long. Per germline, CDR1 SGHDN and CDR2 FVKESK. After removal of 0 bases from V and 8 bases from J, the junction contained 6 bases not matched to a gene. CDR3 sequence reads: CASSQEPGLAHEQFF. CDR3 bases: TGTGCCAGCAGCCAAGAACCCGGACTAGCTCATGAGCAGTTCTTC.

The CDR3 sequence: CATRTSGSRNEQFF. The CDR3 bases are TGTGCCACCAGGACTAGCGGGAGTCGCAATGAGCAGTTCTTC. This chain links TRBV10-3 with TRBJ2-1, with 13 bases matching TRBD2. Trimming removed 10 bases from V and 6 bases from J; junction bases left unmatched: 6. Looked up from germline, CDR1 is ENHRY and CDR2 is SYGVKD. The CDR3 runs 14 residues.

This chain joins TRBV4-3 and TRBJ2-1; D is ambiguous. V lost 1 base, J lost 10 bases, and 14 bases lay in between. Per germline, CDR1 LGHNA and CDR2 YSLEER. This CDR3 has 14 amino acids. CDR3 sequence: CASSQVSGLGEQFF. As DNA, the CDR3 is TGCGCCAGCAGCCAAGTATCCGGGTTAGGGGAGCAGTTCTTC.

This chain uses TRBV12-3 or TRBV12-4 with TRBJ1-1, with D tentatively TRBD1 (5 bases). This CDR3 comprises 14 residues. V lost 3 bases to trimming and J lost 2 bases, with 10 bases between them. CDR3 protein: CASSFDGGNTEAFF. The CDR3, as DNA: TGTGCCAGCAGTTTCGACGGGGGTAACACTGAAGCTTTCTTT.

This clonotype was seen more than once but under ten times. The chain carries TRBV20-1 and TRBJ1-4; D perhaps matches TRBD1 (5 bases). V lost 0 bases, J lost 6 bases, and 8 bases lay in between. The CDR3 loop spans 13 amino acids. Germline CDR1 is DFQATT and CDR2 is SNEGSKA (reference sequence). DNA for the CDR3: TGCAGTGCTAGAGACAGGGAGGATGAAAAACTGTTTTTT. This codes for CSARDREDEKLFF.

This rearrangement joins TRBV29-1 to TRBJ2-1; the match to TRBD1 covers 7 bases. The germline gives CDR1 SQVTM, CDR2 ANQGSEA. The CDR3 has 15 amino acids. The V and J ends lost 6 bases and 3 bases, in that order; junction bases with no gene match: 11. The CDR3 coding sequence is TGCAGCGTCACCATTACAGGGGCTCTCTACAATGAGCAGTTCTTC. Encoded protein: CSVTITGALYNEQFF.

This clonotype appeared a few times. This chain connects TRBV11-2 to TRBJ2-1; 8 nucleotides agree with TRBD1. Germline assignment: CDR1 SGHAT and CDR2 FQNNGV. V lost 5 bases to trimming and J lost 9 bases; unmatched junction nucleotides: 9. The CDR3 is made up of 14 amino acids. The CDR3 reads CASSGSPGGGEQFF. The CDR3 nucleotides read TGTGCCAGCAGCGGTAGCCCAGGGGGCGGTGAGCAGTTCTTC.

This clonotype was observed a few times. The genes are TRBV28 and TRBJ2-1; tentatively, D is TRBD2 (5 bases). Germline lookup yields CDR1 MDHEN and CDR2 SYDVKM. The ends were cut back, 1 base at V and 0 bases at J, with 10 bases in the middle. This CDR3 has 16 residues. CDR3 in DNA: TGTGCCAGCAGTTTATTACAGCGGAGCTCCTACAATGAGCAGTTCTTC. Its protein product is CASSLLQRSSYNEQFF. Complete variable domain (other parts from reference TRBV28 and TRBJ2-1): DVKVTQSSRYLVKRTGEKVFLECVQDMDHENMFWYRQDPGLGLRLIYFSYDVKMKEKGDIPEGYSVSREKKERFSLILESASTNQTSMYLCASSLLQRSSYNEQFFGPGTRLTVL.

The V call is TRBV4-1, the J call TRBJ2-7; tentative D call: TRBD2 (6 bases). This CDR3 has 19 amino acids. V was trimmed by 2 bases and J by 0 bases, leaving 23 bases between them. The germline CDR1 and CDR2 sequences are MGHRA and YSYEKL. Here the CDR3 reads CASSQLLSRGTSFSYEQYF. As DNA, the CDR3 is TGCGCCAGCAGCCAATTACTTAGCCGCGGGACTTCCTTCTCCTACGAGCAGTACTTC.

The genes are TRBV29-1 and TRBJ2-5, with 11 bases aligning to TRBD2. The CDR3 is 14 residues long. The germline V gene encodes CDR1 SQVTM and CDR2 ANQGSEA. Unmatched junction bases numbered 6, after V lost 8 bases and J lost 1 base. The CDR3 region has the DNA TGCAGCCTAACGGGGACTAGCGGCCAAGAGACCCAGTACTTC. Amino acids: CSLTGTSGQETQYF.

This clonotype turned up a few times. The rearrangement links TRBV19 to TRBJ2-6; 7 nucleotides match TRBD1. This CDR3 spans 15 amino acids. Germline CDR1 and CDR2: LNHDA and SQIVND (reference sequence). The CDR3 DNA reads TGTGCAGCCGGGACAGACCCCTCTGGGGCCAACGTCCTGACTTTC. This sequence encodes CAAGTDPSGANVLTF.

This clonotype was picked up many times. V gene TRBV4-2 combines with J gene TRBJ2-1; 9 positions agree with TRBD1. This CDR3 is built from 15 residues. V shed 6 bases and J 8 bases; nucleotides not matched to a gene: 11. Germline CDR1 reads LGHNA; CDR2 reads YNFKEQ. CDR3 nucleotides: TGTGCCAGCAGGCGCCGGGACAGGGATAAGGATGAGCAGTTCTTC. This codes for CASRRRDRDKDEQFF.

The chain is built from TRBV20-1 and TRBJ2-7; TRBD1 is a possible D gene (6 bases). V was cut by 5 bases and J by 6 bases, with 20 bases left in between. This CDR3 is 14 amino acids long. Germline V gene sequence: CDR1 DFQATT, CDR2 SNEGSKA (reference sequence). The CDR3 sequence: CSASSRGFRSEQYF. CDR3 sequence (DNA): TGCAGTGCTTCCTCTAGGGGGTTCCGGAGCGAGCAGTACTTC.

This clonotype has a handful of counts. The chain employs TRBV7-2 and TRBJ1-5, with 7 nucleotides matching TRBD1. The CDR3 runs 14 residues. Trimming removed 5 bases from V and 11 bases from J; junction bases left unmatched: 12. Germline V lookup: CDR1 SGHTA, CDR2 FQGNSA. Here the CDR3 DNA reads TGTGCCAGCAGCGCAGACAGGGCCACTGTTGCCCAGCATTTT. This gives the protein CASSADRATVAQHF.